Listed below are T cell receptor beta chains from one sample, sequenced in a study of blood T cell repertoires in COVID-19. Some clones are missing from TCRdb's copy, which holds only in-frame ones; the method was immunoSEQ multiplex PCR. The sample has about 89,000 clones, approximately 80% seen once. The sample taken for sequencing was peripheral blood. The source is a woman older than 75 with acute or convalescent COVID-19. Both conserved end residues are part of each CDR3. The D gene is left open where the match is weak. The size of a clone is reported for some rows only, either as once, few or many, or as a class for expanded clones.

TRBD1,TRBJ1-3,NA,TRBV29-1,TGCAGCGTGACCCAGGGGGCTCGCGGAAACACCATATATTTT,CSVTQGARGNTIYF
NA,TRBJ2-7,few,TRBV2,TGTGCCAGCAGTGAACTTAGTTCCTACGAGCAGTACTTC,CASSELSSYEQYF
NA,TRBJ1-5,NA,TRBV3-1/TRBV3-2,TGTGCCAGCAGCCAAGCAGGGTTGGATCAGCCCCAGCATTTT,CASSQAGLDQPQHF
NA,TRBJ1-2,NA,TRBV5-1,TGCGCCAGCAGCTATGGGGGGTTATATGGCTACACCTTC,CASSYGGLYGYTF
NA,TRBJ1-2,NA,TRBV19,TGTGCCAGTAGGGGAGGAGGCTATGGCTACACCTTC,CASRGGGYGYTF
NA,TRBJ2-2,NA,TRBV2,TGTGCCAGCAGCCAGGAACGGGAGCTGTTTTTT,CASSQERELFF
NA,TRBJ1-4,once,TRBV7-9,TGTGCCAGCAGCTTACAAGGGGCTGGTGAAAAACTGTTTTTT,CASSLQGAGEKLFF
NA,TRBJ2-7,NA,TRBV12-2,TGTGCAAGTCGCCCAGGGGAGCGGGATCCCGCCTACGAGCAGTACTTC,CASRPGERDPAYEQYF
TRBD2,TRBJ2-7,NA,TRBV10-3,TGTGCCATCAGTGAGGAACTAGCGGCCTACGAGCAGTACTTC,CAISEELAAYEQYF
TRBD1,TRBJ2-1,NA,TRBV5-5,TGTGCCAGCAGCCGGGCGGGACAGGCCTACAATGAGCAGTTCTTC,CASSRAGQAYNEQFF
NA,TRBJ1-5,NA,TRBV12-3/TRBV12-4,TGTGCCAGCAGCCCAAATAGCAATCAGCCCCAGCATTTT,CASSPNSNQPQHF
TRBD2,TRBJ2-3,once,TRBV7-9,TGTGCCAGCAGCTCGGTCGGGGGGGCCAGGACAGATACGCAGTATTTT,CASSSVGGARTDTQYF
TRBD2,TRBJ2-7,NA,TRBV11-3,TGTGCCAGCAGCATCTCGGGGGGGCTTTCCTACGAGCAGTACTTC,CASSISGGLSYEQYF
NA,TRBJ2-7,NA,TRBV19,TGTGCCAGTAGTATAGGGACATCGAATTTTTACGAGCAGTACTTC,CASSIGTSNFYEQYF
TRBD1,TRBJ2-7,NA,TRBV3-1/TRBV3-2,TGTGCCAGCAGCCAAGCTACAGGGGGCTACGAGCAGTACTTC,CASSQATGGYEQYF
TRBD2,TRBJ2-5,many,TRBV5-4,TGTGCCAGCAGCGACGGGGGGACCCAAGAGACCCAGTACTTC,CASSDGGTQETQYF
TRBD2,TRBJ2-7,NA,TRBV7-2,TGTGCCAGCAGCTTAGCAGCGGGGGGGCGCGAGCAGTACTTC,CASSLAAGGREQYF
TRBD2,TRBJ2-3,NA,TRBV5-4,TGTGCCAGCAGCTTGATGGCGGGGGGGGGAGATACGCAGTATTTT,CASSLMAGGGDTQYF
TRBD1,TRBJ1-1,once,TRBV19,TGTGCCAGCGTCGACAGGGGGCGAACCGCTTTCTTT,CASVDRGRTAFF
NA,TRBJ2-3,once,TRBV24-1,TGTGCCACCAGTGCCAGCGAGGGAATGGATACGCAGTATTTT,CATSASEGMDTQYF
NA,TRBJ1-2,NA,TRBV19,TGTGCCAGTAGTGTACAGGGAAAGGGGTTCCTCTATGGCTACACCTTC,CASSVQGKGFLYGYTF
NA,TRBJ1-1,NA,TRBV20-1,TGCAGTGCTAGAGATCGGGCTGAAGCTTTCTTT,CSARDRAEAFF
TRBD2,TRBJ2-1,few,TRBV12-5,TGTGCTAGTGGACCAATAGCGGGAGCCTACAATGAGCAGTTCTTC,CASGPIAGAYNEQFF
NA,TRBJ1-3,NA,TRBV7-9,TGTGCCAGCAGCCACGGTGGAGGGACTTACTCTGGAAACACCATATATTTT,CASSHGGGTYSGNTIYF
NA,TRBJ2-3,NA,TRBV12-3/TRBV12-4,TGTGCCAGCAGTTTTTCTCCCCGAGATACGCAGTATTTT,CASSFSPRDTQYF
NA,TRBJ2-3,NA,TRBV14,TGTGCCAGCAGCCAAGACCAGGGGCTGATGACAGATACGCAGTATTTT,CASSQDQGLMTDTQYF
NA,TRBJ2-1,once,TRBV27,TGTGCCAGCAGTTTAGGGGGCTCAGCTCGGGCCCCGGAGCAGTTCTTC,CASSLGGSARAPEQFF
NA,TRBJ1-1,NA,TRBV7-8,TGTGCCAGCAGCTTAGTTTGGGGAGCCAACACTGAAGCTTTCTTT,CASSLVWGANTEAFF
TRBD2,TRBJ2-7,NA,TRBV5-5,TGTGCCAGCAGCTTGGAGGGACTAGCCCACTACGAGCAGTACTTC,CASSLEGLAHYEQYF
TRBD1,TRBJ1-6,once,TRBV5-1,TGCGCCAGCAGCTTGGAGACAGGGGGCCATTCACCCCTCCACTTT,CASSLETGGHSPLHF
NA,TRBJ1-4,NA,TRBV5-1,TGCGCCAGCAGCCTCACGGGGGGGGCTGCTAATGAAAAACTGTTTTTT,CASSLTGGAANEKLFF
TRBD2,TRBJ2-5,NA,TRBV30,TGTGCCTGGAGCTTTCTAGCGGGAGGGGGGGGAGAGACCCAGTACTTC,CAWSFLAGGGGETQYF
NA,TRBJ1-4,NA,TRBV14,TGTGCCAGCAGCCCCGGCAGGGGAGATGAAAAACTGTTTTTT,CASSPGRGDEKLFF